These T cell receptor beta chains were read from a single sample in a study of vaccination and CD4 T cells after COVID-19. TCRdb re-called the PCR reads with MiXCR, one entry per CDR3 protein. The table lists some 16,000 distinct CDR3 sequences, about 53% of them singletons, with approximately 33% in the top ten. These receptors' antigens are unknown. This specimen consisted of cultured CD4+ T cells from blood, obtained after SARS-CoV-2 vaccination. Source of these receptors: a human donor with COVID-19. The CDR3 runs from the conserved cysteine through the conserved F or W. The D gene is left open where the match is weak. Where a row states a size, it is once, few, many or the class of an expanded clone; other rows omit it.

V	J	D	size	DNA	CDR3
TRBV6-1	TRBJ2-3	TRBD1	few	TGTGCCAGCAGTACTGGGTTGACAGGGGATACGCAGTATTTT	CASSTGLTGDTQYF
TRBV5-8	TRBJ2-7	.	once	TGTGCCAGCAGCTCTACGACAAGCTCCTACGAGCAGTACTTC	CASSSTTSSYEQYF
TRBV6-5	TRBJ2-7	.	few	TGTGCCAGCAGTTACAGGGGTGGGGGCCCCTACGAGCAGTACTTC	CASSYRGGGPYEQYF
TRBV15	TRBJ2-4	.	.	TGTGCCACCAGCAGAGACCAGGGGGGGGTTACCAAAAACATTCAGTACTTC	CATSRDQGGVTKNIQYF
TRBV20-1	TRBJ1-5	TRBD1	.	TGCAGTGCCGGGGACAGGGGACAGCCCCAGCATTTT	CSAGDRGQPQHF
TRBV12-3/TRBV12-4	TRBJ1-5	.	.	TGTGCCAGCAGTTTAGCGATCGGGGGTAATCAGCCCCAGCATTTT	CASSLAIGGNQPQHF
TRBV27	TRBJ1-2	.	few	TGTGCCAGCAGTTTATTACCGGGTCTGGAGAACTATGGCTACACCTTC	CASSLLPGLENYGYTF
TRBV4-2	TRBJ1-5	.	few	TGTGCCAGCAGCCAAGCTGTGCAGAATAGCAATCAGCCCCAGCATTTT	CASSQAVQNSNQPQHF
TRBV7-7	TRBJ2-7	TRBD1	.	TGTGCTAGCAGCTACCGGACAGGAGCCTACGAGCAGTACTTC	CASSYRTGAYEQYF
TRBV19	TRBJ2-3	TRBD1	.	TGTGCCAGTAGTATAGGGGACAGGGGGAAGGATACGCAGTATTTT	CASSIGDRGKDTQYF
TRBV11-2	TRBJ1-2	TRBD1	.	TGTGCCAGCAGTCCTCTCATGACAGGGGGAGGCGGCTACACCTTC	CASSPLMTGGGGYTF
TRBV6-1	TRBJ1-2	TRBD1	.	TGTGCCAGCCACGAGGGACAGGACCACTATGGCTACACCTTC	CASHEGQDHYGYTF
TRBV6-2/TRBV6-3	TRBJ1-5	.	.	TGTGCCAGCAGTTACCTCCGAGGGTCCAATCAGCCCCAGCATTTT	CASSYLRGSNQPQHF
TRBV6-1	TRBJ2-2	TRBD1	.	TGTGCCAGCAGTACGACAGGGGTCACCGGGGAGCTGTTTTTT	CASSTTGVTGELFF
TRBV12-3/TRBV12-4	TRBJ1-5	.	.	TGTGCCAGCAGGGGGAGAGGTCAGCCCCAGCATTTT	CASRGRGQPQHF
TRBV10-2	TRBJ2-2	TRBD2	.	TGCGCCAGCAGTGTGACTAGCGGGGTAACCGGGGAGCTGTTTTTT	CASSVTSGVTGELFF
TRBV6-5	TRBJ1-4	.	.	TGTGCCAGCAGTTACTTCATCCCCGTGGCTAATGAAAAACTGTTTTTT	CASSYFIPVANEKLFF
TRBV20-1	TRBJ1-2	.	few	TGCAGCGTTCACCGGGGCAACTATGGCTACACCTTC	CSVHRGNYGYTF
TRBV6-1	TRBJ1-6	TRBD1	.	TGTGCCAGCAGCCCGAAGATAACAGGGGGGACATATAATTCACCCCTCCACTTT	CASSPKITGGTYNSPLHF
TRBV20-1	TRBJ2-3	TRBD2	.	TGCAGTGCTAGAGCAGCGGGACTAGCAAGAGATACGCAGTATTTT	CSARAAGLARDTQYF
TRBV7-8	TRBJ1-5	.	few	TGTGCCAGCAGCTTTGAACAGCCACCTGGGCCCCAGCATTTT	CASSFEQPPGPQHF
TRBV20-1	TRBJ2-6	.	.	TGCAGTGCTAGAGACCTCGGGTCTAGGGCCAACGTCCTGACTTTC	CSARDLGSRANVLTF
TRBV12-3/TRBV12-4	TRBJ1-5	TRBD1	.	TGTGCCAGCAGCTCCGACCGACAGGGTCTTCGGCCCCAGCATTTT	CASSSDRQGLRPQHF
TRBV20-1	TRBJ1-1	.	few	TGCAGTGCCCCGCTTTCGGGTGAAGCTTTCTTT	CSAPLSGEAFF
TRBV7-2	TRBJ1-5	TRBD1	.	TGTGCCAGCAGCTTTATGGGACAGGACCAGCCCCAGCATTTT	CASSFMGQDQPQHF
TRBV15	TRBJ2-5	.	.	TGTGCCACCTCAGGGGGGGAGACCCAGTACTTC	CATSGGETQYF
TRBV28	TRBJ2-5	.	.	TGTGCCAGCAGCGACTCCCGAATCGAGACCCAGTACTTC	CASSDSRIETQYF
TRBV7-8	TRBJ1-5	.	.	TGTGCCAGCAGCTTAGATGTTCAGCCCCAGCATTTT	CASSLDVQPQHF
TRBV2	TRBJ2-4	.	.	TGTGCCAGCACAGTAGATACAGGCAGCCTAAACATTCAGTACTTC	CASTVDTGSLNIQYF
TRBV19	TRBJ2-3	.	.	TGTGCCAGTAGCCCCACCGGGAGAGACACAGATACGCAGTATTTT	CASSPTGRDTDTQYF
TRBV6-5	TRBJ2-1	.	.	TGTGCCAGCAGATACCCCCGGGGCGGTGAGCAGTTCTTC	CASRYPRGGEQFF
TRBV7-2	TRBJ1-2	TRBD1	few	TGTGCCAGCAGCCCGGGACAGGGGCTTGACTATGGCTACACCTTC	CASSPGQGLDYGYTF
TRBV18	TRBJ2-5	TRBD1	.	TGTGCCAGCTCACCTAATACAGGGGGCGGAGAGACCCAGTACTTC	CASSPNTGGGETQYF
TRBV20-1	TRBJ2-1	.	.	TGCAGTGAGGGGGACAATGAGCAGTTCTTC	CSEGDNEQFF
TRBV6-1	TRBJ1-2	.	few	TGTGCCAGCAGCCAGACGGTGATTCATGGCTACACCTTC	CASSQTVIHGYTF
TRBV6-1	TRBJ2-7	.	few	TGTGCCAGCAGTAGGGGCCTAGGGACCTACGAGCAGTACTTC	CASSRGLGTYEQYF
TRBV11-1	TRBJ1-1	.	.	TGTGCCAGCAGCTTAGACGGGCAGGATGGGAAAGCTTTCTTT	CASSLDGQDGKAFF
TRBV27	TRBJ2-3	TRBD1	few	TGTGCCAGTAAAGGGGGACAGAGCACAGATACGCAGTATTTT	CASKGGQSTDTQYF
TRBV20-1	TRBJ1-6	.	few	TGCAGTGCTAGGCAGTCGGGGGCAGCTAATTCACCCCTCCACTTT	CSARQSGAANSPLHF
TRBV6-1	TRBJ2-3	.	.	TGTGCCAGCAGGCCCTCGGGCGTATTCGATACGCAGTATTTT	CASRPSGVFDTQYF
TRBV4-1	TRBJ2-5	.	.	TGCGCCAGCAGCCAAGGCCCGCCGGGGGAACTACAAGAGACCCAGTACTTC	CASSQGPPGELQETQYF
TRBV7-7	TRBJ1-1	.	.	TGTGCTAGCAGCTCCCATGTGGGCACTGAAGCTTTCTTT	CASSSHVGTEAFF
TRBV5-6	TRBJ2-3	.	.	TGTGCCAGCAGCACCATTTCGTATACGCAGTATTTT	CASSTISYTQYF
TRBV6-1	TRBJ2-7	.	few	TGTGCCAGCAGGCTTCTAAGGAACGGGGAGCAGTACTTC	CASRLLRNGEQYF
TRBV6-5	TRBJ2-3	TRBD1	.	TGTGCCAGCAGTTACTCGACAGGGGTCACAGATACGCAGTATTTT	CASSYSTGVTDTQYF
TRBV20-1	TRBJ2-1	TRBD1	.	TGCAGTGCATCCGGGACAGCAAATGAGCAGTTCTTC	CSASGTANEQFF
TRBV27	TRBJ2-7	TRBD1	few	TGTGCCAGCAAGACAGGGACGCAAGTCGAGCAGTACTTC	CASKTGTQVEQYF
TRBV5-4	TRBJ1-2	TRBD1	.	TGTGCCAGCAGCCATAGACAGGGCGGCTATGGCTACACCTTC	CASSHRQGGYGYTF
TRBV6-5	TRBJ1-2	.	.	TGTGCCAGCAGTTACAATTCCGATCTCACACATGGCTACACCTTC	CASSYNSDLTHGYTF
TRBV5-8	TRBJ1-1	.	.	TGTGCCAGCAGCTTGTGGGGCACAACAGGCCCCCGAGGTGAAGCTTTCTTT	CASSLWGTTGPRGEAFF
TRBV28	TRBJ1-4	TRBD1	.	TGTGCCAGCAGTCCGCCAGGACAGGGTAATGAAAAACTGTTTTTT	CASSPPGQGNEKLFF
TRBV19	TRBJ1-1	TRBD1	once	TGTGCCAGTAGTATTTGGACAGGCACTGAAGCTTTCTTT	CASSIWTGTEAFF
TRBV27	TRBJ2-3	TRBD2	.	TGTGCCAGCAGTCTTACTAGCGGACGCACAGATACGCAGTATTTT	CASSLTSGRTDTQYF
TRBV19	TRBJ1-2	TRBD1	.	TGTGCCAGTGGACCGGGACAGGGGGTCTATGGCTACACCTTC	CASGPGQGVYGYTF